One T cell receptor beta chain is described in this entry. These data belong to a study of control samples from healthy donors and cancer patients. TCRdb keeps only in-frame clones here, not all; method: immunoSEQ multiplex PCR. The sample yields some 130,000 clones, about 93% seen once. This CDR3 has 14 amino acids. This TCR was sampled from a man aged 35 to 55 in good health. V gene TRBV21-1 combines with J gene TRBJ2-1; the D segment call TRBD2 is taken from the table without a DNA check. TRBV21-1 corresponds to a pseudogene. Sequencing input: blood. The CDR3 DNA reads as TGTGCCAGCAGCGGGCGGGCGGCATACAATGAGCAGTTCTTC. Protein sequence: CASSGRAAYNEQFF.